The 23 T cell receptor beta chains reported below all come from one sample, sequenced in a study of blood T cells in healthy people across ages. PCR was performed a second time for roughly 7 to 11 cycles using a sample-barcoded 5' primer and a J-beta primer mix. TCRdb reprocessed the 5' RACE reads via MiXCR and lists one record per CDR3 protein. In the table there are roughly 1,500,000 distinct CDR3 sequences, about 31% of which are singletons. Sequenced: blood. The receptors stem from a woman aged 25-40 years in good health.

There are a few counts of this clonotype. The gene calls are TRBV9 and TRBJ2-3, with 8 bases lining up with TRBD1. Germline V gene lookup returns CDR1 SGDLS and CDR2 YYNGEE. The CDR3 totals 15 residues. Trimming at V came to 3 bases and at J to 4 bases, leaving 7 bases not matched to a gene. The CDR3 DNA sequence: TGTGCCAGCAGCGAGGGGACAGGCTCACCAGATACGCAGTATTTT. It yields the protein CASSEGTGSPDTQYF.

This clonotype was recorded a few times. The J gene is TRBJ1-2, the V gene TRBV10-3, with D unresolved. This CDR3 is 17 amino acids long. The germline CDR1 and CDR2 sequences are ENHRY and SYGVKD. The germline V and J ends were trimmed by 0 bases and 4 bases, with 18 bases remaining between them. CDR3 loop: CAISESIFRLSVYGYTF. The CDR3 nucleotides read TGTGCCATCAGTGAGTCGATATTTAGACTCTCCGTCTATGGCTACACCTTC.

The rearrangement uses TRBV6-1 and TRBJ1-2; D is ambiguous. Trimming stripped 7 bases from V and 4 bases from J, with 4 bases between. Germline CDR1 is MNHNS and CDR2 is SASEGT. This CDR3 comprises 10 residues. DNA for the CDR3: TGTGCCAGCAATTTCTATGGCTACACCTTC. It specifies CASNFYGYTF.

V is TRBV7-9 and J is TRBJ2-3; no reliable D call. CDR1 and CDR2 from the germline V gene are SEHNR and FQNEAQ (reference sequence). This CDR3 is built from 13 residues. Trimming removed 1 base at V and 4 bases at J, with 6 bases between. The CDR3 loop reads CASSLVVPDTQYF. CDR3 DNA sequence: TGTGCCAGCAGCTTAGTGGTCCCAGATACGCAGTATTTT.

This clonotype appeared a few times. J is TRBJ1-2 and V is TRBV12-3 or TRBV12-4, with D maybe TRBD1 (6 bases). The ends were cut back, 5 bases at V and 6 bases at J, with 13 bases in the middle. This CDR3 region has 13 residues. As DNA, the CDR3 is TGTGCCAGCAGTAATCAGGGGATGGATGGCTACACCTTC. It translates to CASSNQGMDGYTF.

For the CDR3, the DNA is TGTGCCAGCTCACCACCGAGACTAGCGACAGATACGCAGTATTTT. As protein: CASSPPRLATDTQYF. This chain links TRBV18 with TRBJ2-3, with TRBD2 identical over 8 bases. V gave up 0 bases and J gave up 3 bases; unmatched junction bases: 2. The germline CDR1 and CDR2 sequences are KGHSH and LQKENI. This CDR3 spans 15 amino acids.

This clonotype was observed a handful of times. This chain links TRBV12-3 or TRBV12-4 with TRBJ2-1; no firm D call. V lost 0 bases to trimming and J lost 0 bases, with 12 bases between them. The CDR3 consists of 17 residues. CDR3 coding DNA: TGTGCCAGCAGTTTAGCCTACGGGCCCCTCTCCTACAATGAGCAGTTCTTC. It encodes CASSLAYGPLSYNEQFF.

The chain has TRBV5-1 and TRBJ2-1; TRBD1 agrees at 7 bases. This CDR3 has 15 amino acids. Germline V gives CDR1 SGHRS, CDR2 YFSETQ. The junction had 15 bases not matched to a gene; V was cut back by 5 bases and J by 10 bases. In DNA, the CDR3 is TGCGCCAGCAGTCCCGGACAGGATTGGGCAGTGGAGCAGTTCTTC. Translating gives CASSPGQDWAVEQFF.

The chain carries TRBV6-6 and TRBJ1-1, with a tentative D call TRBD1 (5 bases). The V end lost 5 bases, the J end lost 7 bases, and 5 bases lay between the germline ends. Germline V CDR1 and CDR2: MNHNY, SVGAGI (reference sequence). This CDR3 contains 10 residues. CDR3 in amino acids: CASSDSEAFF. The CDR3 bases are TGTGCCAGCAGTGACAGTGAAGCTTTCTTT.

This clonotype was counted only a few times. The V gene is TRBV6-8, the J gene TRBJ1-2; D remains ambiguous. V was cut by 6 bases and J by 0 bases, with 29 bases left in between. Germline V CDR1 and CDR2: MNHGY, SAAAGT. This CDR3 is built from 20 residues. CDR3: CASSLIVAHRISTSNYGYTF. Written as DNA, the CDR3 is TGTGCCAGCAGCCTTATTGTGGCACATCGCATCTCAACCTCTAACTATGGCTACACCTTC.

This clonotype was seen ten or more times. CDR3 DNA sequence: TGCAGCGTTGACAATGAGGAGACCCAGTACTTC. Its protein is CSVDNEETQYF. The chain combines TRBV29-1 with TRBJ2-5; D is unresolved. The CDR3 has 11 amino acids. V lost 3 bases and J lost 5, with 7 bases in between. Germline V gives CDR1 SQVTM, CDR2 ANQGSEA.

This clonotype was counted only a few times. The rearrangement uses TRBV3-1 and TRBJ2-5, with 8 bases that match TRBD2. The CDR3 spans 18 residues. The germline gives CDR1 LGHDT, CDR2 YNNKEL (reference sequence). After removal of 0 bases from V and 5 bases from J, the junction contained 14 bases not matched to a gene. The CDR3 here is CASSQDRWRGVFRETQYF. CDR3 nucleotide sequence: TGTGCCAGCAGCCAAGATCGTTGGCGGGGGGTCTTTCGGGAGACCCAGTACTTC.

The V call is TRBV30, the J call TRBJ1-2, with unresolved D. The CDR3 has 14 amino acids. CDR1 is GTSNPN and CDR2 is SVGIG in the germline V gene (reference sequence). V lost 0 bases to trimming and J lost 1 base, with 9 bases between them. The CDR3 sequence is CAWSVKGYNYGYTF. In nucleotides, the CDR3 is TGTGCCTGGAGTGTAAAAGGTTATAACTATGGCTACACCTTC.

The CDR3 region is CAWSYGTDTQYF. CDR3 nucleotides: TGTGCCTGGAGCTATGGCACAGATACGCAGTATTTT. This chain joins TRBV30 and TRBJ2-3; D ambiguous. Germline V CDR1 and CDR2: GTSNPN, SVGIG (reference sequence). The V end was cut by 3 bases, the J end by 1 base, with 5 bases between. The CDR3 covers 12 residues.

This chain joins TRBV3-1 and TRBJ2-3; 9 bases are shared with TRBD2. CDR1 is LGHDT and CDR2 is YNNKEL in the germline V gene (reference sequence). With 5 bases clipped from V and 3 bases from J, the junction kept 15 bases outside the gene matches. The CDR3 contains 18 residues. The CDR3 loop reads CASSTTPTLAGWTDTQYF. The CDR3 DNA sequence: TGTGCCAGCAGCACCACCCCCACACTAGCGGGTTGGACAGATACGCAGTATTTT.

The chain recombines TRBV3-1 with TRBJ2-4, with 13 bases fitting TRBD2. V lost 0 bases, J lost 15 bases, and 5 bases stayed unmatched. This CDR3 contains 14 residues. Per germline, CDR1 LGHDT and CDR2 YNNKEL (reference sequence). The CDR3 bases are TGTGCCAGCAGCCAAGATAAGGGACTAGCGGGACCGTACTTC. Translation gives CASSQDKGLAGPYF.

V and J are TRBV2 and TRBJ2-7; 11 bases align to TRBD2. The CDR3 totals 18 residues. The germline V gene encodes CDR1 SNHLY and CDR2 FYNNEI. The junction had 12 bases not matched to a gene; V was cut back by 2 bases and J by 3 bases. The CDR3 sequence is CASSELLAGAMEGYEQYF. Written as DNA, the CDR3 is TGTGCCAGCAGTGAACTACTAGCGGGGGCAATGGAAGGCTACGAGCAGTACTTC.

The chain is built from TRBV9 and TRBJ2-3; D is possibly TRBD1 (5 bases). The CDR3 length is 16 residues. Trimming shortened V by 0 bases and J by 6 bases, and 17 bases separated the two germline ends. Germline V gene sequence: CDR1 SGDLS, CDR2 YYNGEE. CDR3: CASSVDDRFTVDTQYF. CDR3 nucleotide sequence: TGTGCCAGCAGCGTAGATGACAGATTTACCGTTGATACGCAGTATTTT.

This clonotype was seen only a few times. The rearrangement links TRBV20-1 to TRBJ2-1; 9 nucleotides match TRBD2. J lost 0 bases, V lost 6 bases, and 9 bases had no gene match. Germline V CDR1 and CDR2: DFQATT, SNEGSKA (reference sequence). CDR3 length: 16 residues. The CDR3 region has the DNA TGCAGTGCCGCGATACAGACTAGCGGCTCCTACAATGAGCAGTTCTTC. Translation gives CSAAIQTSGSYNEQFF.

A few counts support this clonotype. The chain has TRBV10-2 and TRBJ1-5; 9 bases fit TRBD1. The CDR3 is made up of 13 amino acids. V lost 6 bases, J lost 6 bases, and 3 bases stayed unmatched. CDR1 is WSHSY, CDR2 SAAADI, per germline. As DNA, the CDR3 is TGCGCCAGCAGGGGGACAGGGAGTCAGCCCCAGCATTTT. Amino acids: CASRGTGSQPQHF.

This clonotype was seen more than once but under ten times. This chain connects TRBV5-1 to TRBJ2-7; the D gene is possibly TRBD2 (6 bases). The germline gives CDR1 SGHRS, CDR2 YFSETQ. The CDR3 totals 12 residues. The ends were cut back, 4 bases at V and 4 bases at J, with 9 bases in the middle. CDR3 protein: CASSGTFYEQYF. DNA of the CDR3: TGCGCCAGCAGCGGGACTTTTTACGAGCAGTACTTC. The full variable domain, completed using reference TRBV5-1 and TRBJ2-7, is KAGVTQTPRYLIKTRGQQVTLSCSPISGHRSVSWYQQTPGQGLQFLFEYFSETQRNKGNFPGRFSGRQFSNSRSEMNVSTLELGDSALYLCASSGTFYEQYFGPGTRLTVT.

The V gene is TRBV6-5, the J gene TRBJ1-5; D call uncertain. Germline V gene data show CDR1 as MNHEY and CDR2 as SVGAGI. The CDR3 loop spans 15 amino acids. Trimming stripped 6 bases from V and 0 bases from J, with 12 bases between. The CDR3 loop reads CASRDLDGSNQPQHF. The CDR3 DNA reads TGTGCCAGCAGAGACTTGGACGGTAGCAATCAGCCCCAGCATTTT.

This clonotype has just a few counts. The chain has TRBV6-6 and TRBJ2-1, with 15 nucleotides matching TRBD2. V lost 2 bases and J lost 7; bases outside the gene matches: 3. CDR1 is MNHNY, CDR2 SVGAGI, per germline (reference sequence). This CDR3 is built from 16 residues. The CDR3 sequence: CASSYRTSGRENEQFF. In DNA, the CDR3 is TGTGCCAGCAGTTACCGGACTAGCGGGAGGGAGAATGAGCAGTTCTTC.